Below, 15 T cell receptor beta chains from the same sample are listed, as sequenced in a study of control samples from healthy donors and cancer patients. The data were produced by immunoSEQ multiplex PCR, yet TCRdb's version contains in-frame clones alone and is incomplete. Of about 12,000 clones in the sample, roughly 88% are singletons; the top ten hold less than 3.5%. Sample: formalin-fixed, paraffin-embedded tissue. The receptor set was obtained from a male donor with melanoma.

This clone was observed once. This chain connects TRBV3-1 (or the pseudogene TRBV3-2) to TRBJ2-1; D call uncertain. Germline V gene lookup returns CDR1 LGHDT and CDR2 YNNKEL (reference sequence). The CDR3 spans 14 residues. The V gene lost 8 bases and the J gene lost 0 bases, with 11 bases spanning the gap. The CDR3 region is CASGPRSSYNEQFF. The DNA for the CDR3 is TGTGCCAGCGGACCGCGGAGCTCCTACAATGAGCAGTTCTTC.

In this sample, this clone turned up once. The CDR3 DNA reads as TGTGCCAGCAGTTACTCGAGTCTACCAGGGGGGACCCAGTACTTC. The encoded protein is CASSYSSLPGGTQYF. The chain couples TRBV6-5 to TRBJ2-5; 7 nucleotides match TRBD1. The CDR3 is made up of 15 amino acids. The V gene's germline CDR1 is MNHEY and CDR2 SVGAGI. The ends lost 0 bases at V and 7 bases at J; junction bases unmatched: 8.

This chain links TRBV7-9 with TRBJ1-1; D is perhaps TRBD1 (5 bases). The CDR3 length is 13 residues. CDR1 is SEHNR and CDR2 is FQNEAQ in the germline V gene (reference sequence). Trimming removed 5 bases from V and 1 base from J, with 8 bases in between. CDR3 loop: CASSDDRNTEAFF. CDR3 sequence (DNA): TGTGCCAGCAGCGACGACAGGAACACTGAAGCTTTCTTT.

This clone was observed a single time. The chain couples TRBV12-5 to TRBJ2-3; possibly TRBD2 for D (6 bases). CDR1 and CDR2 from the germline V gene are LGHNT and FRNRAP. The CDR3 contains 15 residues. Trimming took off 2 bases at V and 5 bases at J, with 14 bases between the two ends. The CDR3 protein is CASGLSGLGGDTQYF. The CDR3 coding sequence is TGTGCTAGTGGTTTGAGCGGGCTCGGGGGAGATACGCAGTATTTT.

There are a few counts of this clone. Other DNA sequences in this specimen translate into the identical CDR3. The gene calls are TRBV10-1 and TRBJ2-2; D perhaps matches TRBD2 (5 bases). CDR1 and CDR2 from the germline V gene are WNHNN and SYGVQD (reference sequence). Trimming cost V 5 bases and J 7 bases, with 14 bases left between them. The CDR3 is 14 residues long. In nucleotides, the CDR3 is TGCGCCAGCAGTCCCCACTTGAGGGTCGGGGAGCTGTTTTTT. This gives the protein CASSPHLRVGELFF.

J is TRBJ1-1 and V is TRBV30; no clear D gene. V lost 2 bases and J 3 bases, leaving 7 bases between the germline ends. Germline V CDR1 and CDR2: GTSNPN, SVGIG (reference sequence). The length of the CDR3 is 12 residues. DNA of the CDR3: TGTGCCTGGAGTCAGTCATACACTGAAGCTTTCTTT. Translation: CAWSQSYTEAFF.

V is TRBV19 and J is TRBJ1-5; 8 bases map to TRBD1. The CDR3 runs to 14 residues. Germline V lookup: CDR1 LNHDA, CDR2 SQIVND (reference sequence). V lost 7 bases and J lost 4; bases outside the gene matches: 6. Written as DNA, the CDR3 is TGTGCCAGTACCACAGGGGGACGGAATCAGCCCCAGCATTTT. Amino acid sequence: CASTTGGRNQPQHF.

The CDR3 region is CASSRGQGISSNQPQHF. In nucleotides, the CDR3 is TGTGCCAGCAGCCGTGGACAGGGAATCTCGAGCAATCAGCCCCAGCATTTT. The V gene is TRBV7-9, the J gene TRBJ1-5; 8 positions agree with TRBD1. V dropped 5 bases and J dropped 1; count of bases not matched to a gene: 10. This CDR3 comprises 17 residues. Germline CDR1 and CDR2: SEHNR and FQNEAQ (reference sequence).

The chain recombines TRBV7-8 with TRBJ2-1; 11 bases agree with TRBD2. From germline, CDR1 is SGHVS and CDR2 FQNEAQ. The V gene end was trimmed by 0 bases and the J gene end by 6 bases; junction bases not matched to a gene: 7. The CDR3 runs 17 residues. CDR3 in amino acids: CASSLALGLAALNEQFF. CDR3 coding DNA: TGTGCCAGCAGCTTAGCTTTGGGACTAGCGGCCCTCAATGAGCAGTTCTTC.

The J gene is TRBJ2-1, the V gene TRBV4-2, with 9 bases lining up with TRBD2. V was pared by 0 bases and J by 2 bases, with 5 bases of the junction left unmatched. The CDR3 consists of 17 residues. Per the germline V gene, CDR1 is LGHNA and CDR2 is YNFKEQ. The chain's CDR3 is CASSQDRSSGTYNEQFF. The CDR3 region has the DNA TGTGCCAGCAGCCAAGATCGATCTAGCGGGACCTACAATGAGCAGTTCTTC.

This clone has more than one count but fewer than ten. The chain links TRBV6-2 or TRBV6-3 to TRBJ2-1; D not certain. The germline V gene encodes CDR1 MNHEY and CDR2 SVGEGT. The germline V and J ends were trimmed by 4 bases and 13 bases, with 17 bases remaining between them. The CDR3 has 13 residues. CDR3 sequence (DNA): TGTGCCAGCAGTTTCCTTGGCATACGACACCAGTTCTTC. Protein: CASSFLGIRHQFF.

The CDR3 coding sequence is TGTGCCAGCGGGGGTAGTGGCTACACCTTC. Its protein is CASGGSGYTF. This rearrangement joins TRBV12-3 or TRBV12-4 to TRBJ1-2; D might be TRBD1 (5 bases). V was pared by 8 bases and J by 7 bases, with 8 bases between. This CDR3 spans 10 amino acids.

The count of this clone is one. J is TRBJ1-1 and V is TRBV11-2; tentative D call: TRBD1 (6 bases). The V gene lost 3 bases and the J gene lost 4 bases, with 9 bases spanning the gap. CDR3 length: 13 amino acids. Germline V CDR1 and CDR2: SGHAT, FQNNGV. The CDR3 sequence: CASSFGGLTEAFF. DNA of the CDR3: TGTGCCAGCAGCTTTGGGGGGCTCACTGAAGCTTTCTTT.

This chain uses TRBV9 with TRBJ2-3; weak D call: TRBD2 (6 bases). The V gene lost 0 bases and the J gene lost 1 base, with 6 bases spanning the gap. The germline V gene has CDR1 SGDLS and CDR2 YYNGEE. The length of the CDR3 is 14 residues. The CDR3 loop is CASSVASGTDTQYF. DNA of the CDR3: TGTGCCAGCAGCGTAGCTAGCGGCACAGATACGCAGTATTTT.

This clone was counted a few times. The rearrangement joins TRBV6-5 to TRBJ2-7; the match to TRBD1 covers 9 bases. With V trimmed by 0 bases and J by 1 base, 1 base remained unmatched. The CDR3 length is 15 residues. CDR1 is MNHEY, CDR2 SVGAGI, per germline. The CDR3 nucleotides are TGTGCCAGCAGTTACTCGACAGGGGGATCCTACGAGCAGTACTTC. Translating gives CASSYSTGGSYEQYF.